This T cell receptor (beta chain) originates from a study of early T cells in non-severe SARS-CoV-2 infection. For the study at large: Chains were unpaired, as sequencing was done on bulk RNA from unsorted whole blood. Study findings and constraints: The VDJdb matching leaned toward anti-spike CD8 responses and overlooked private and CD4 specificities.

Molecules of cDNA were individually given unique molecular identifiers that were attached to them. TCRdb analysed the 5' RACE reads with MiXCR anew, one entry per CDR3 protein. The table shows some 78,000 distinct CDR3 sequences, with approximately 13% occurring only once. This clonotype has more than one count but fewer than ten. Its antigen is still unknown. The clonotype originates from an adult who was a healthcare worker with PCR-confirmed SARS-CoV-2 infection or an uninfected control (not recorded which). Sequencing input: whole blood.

For the CDR3, the DNA is TGTGCCAGCAGTATGAACACCGGGGAGCTGTTTTTT. The encoded protein is CASSMNTGELFF. The chain is built from TRBV28 and TRBJ2-2; D ambiguous. There are 12 residues in the CDR3. V was clipped by 5 bases and J by 1 base, with 2 bases between them. CDR1 is MDHEN, CDR2 SYDVKM, per germline.